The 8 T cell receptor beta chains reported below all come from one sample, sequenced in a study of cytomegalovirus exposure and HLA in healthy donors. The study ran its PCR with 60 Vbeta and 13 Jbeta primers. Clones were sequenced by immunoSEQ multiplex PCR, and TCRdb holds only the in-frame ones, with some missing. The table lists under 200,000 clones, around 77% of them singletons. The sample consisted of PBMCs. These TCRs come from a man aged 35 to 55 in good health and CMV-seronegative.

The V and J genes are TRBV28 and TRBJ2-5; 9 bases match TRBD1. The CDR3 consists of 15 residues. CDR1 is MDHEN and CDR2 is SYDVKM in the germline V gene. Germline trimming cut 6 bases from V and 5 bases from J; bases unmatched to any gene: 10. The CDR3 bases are TGTGCCAGCAGCCCCGGGACAGGGATCTGGGAGACCCAGTACTTC. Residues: CASSPGTGIWETQYF.

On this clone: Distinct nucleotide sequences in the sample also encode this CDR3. DNA of the CDR3: TGTGCCAGCAGTTTAGAAAGGGGTCAGCCCCAGCATTTT. Translated, it gives CASSLERGQPQHF. This chain joins TRBV27 and TRBJ1-5, with D maybe TRBD1 (5 bases). Trimming removed 2 bases at V and 6 bases at J, with 8 bases between. CDR1 and CDR2 (germline): MNHEY, SMNVEV (reference sequence). The CDR3 consists of 13 residues.

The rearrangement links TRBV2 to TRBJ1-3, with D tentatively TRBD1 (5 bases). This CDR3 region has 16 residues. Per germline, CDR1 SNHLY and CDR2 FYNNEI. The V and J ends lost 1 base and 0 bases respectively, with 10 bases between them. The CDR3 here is CASSEEGVLSGNTIYF. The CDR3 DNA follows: TGTGCCAGCAGTGAAGAAGGGGTCCTCTCTGGAAACACCATATATTTT.

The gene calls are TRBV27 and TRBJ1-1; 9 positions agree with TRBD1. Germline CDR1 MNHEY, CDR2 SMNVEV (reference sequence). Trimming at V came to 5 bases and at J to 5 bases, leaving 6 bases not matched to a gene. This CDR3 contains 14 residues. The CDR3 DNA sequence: TGTGCCAGCAGTCCCCGGGACAGGGTTACTGAAGCTTTCTTT. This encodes CASSPRDRVTEAFF.

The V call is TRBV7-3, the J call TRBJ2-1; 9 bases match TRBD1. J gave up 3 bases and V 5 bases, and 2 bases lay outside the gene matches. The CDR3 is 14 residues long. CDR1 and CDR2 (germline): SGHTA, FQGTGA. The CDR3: CASSRTGDYNEQFF. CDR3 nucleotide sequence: TGTGCCAGCAGCCGGACAGGGGACTACAATGAGCAGTTCTTC. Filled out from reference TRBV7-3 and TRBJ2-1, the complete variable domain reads GAGVSQTPSNKVTEKGKYVELRCDPISGHTALYWYRQSLGQGPEFLIYFQGTGAADDSGLPNDRFFAVRPEGSVSTLKIQRTERGDSAVYLCASSRTGDYNEQFFGPGTRLTVL.

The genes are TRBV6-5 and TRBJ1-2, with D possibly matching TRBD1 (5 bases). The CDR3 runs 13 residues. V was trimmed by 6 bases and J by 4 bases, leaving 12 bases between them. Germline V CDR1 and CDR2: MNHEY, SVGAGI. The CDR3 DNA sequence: TGTGCCAGCAGGACCACAGGCGTCTATGGCTACACCTTC. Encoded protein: CASRTTGVYGYTF.

The CDR3: CASSPSQGSNQPQHF. The CDR3 nucleotides are TGTGCCAGCAGCCCCAGCCAGGGAAGCAATCAGCCCCAGCATTTT. The chain joins TRBV7-6 to TRBJ1-5, with D perhaps TRBD1 (5 bases). The V and J ends lost 5 bases and 1 base respectively, with 12 bases between them. The CDR3 length is 15 residues. Per germline, CDR1 SGHVS and CDR2 FNYEAQ.

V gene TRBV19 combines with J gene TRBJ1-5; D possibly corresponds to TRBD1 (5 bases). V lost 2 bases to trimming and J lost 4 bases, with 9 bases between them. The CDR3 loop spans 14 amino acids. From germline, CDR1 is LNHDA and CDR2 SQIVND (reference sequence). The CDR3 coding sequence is TGTGCCAGTAGTATACCGGGGGTAAATCAGCCCCAGCATTTT. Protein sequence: CASSIPGVNQPQHF.